This TCR beta chain was captured by sequencing in a study of post-analysis software for immune sequencing data. Findings of the study overall: Four to six TRBV segments were more frequent in patients than controls; TRBV5-6, TRBV5-1 and TRBV20-1 belonged to this group. Among multiple sclerosis patients, normalized Chao1 diversity was significantly below that of controls.

Prepared libraries of TCR beta cDNA carried unique molecular identifiers. Around 460,000 cDNA molecules came from around 1 to 10 million T cells. Using its own MiXCR run on the PCR reads, TCRdb lists one record per CDR3 protein. The table shows approximately 730,000 distinct CDR3 sequences, with around 42% occurring only once. The CDR3 has 12 residues. Trimming removed 4 bases from V and 5 bases from J, with 11 bases in between. Germline lookup yields CDR1 SQVTM and CDR2 ANQGSEA. To note about this clonotype: What it binds is unknown.

The clonotype originates from a girl aged 5-17 years with multiple sclerosis. The genes are TRBV29-1 and TRBJ1-1; D is uncertain. The sample consisted of blood. This CDR3 reads CSVAPGWTEAFF. The CDR3 bases are TGCAGCGTTGCGCCGGGGTGGACTGAAGCTTTCTTT.